A selection of T cell receptor beta chains follows, all from one sample in a study of technical replicates of blood from a handful of donors. Sequencing was performed with immunoSEQ multiplex PCR; in TCRdb, only in-frame clones are kept and a portion is missing. The repertoire includes 87,000 or so clones, 92% of them detected once, and 0.27% sits in the top ten. The sample taken for sequencing was T cells isolated from PBMCs. The receptors here all came from a human donor in good health. CDR3s include the opening cysteine and the closing phenylalanine or tryptophan. D genes are given only for firm matches. Not every row has a clone size; where given, it reads once, few, many or a size class.

D | J | size | V | CDR3 | DNA
- | TRBJ1-3 | - | TRBV29-1 | CSVLPTGPSGNTIYF | TGCAGCGTACTCCCTACAGGACCCTCTGGAAACACCATATATTTT
TRBD2 | TRBJ2-1 | - | TRBV5-1 | CASSDGLAGGNSEQFF | TGCGCCAGCAGTGACGGACTAGCGGGGGGGAATAGTGAGCAGTTCTTC
TRBD2 | TRBJ2-3 | - | TRBV5-1 | CASTRVGLAGTTQYF | TGCGCCAGCACCCGGGTCGGGCTAGCGGGGACTACGCAGTATTTT
TRBD1 | TRBJ1-5 | - | TRBV10-3 | CAISPGQGANDNQPQHF | TGTGCCATCAGTCCGGGACAGGGGGCTAATGACAATCAGCCCCAGCATTTT
- | TRBJ1-1 | - | TRBV9 | CASSVAGGVTEAFF | TGTGCCAGCAGCGTAGCTGGGGGGGTCACTGAAGCTTTCTTT
- | TRBJ1-1 | few | TRBV19 | CASSIRGVANTEAFF | TGTGCCAGTAGTATTCGGGGGGTCGCGAACACTGAAGCTTTCTTT
TRBD2 | TRBJ2-3 | - | TRBV5-4 | CASSPGLGGTQYF | TGTGCCAGCAGCCCCGGACTAGGAGGGACGCAGTATTTT
- | TRBJ2-7 | - | TRBV10-2 | CASSDEMTVFEQYF | TGCGCCAGCAGTGACGAGATGACAGTCTTCGAGCAGTACTTC
- | TRBJ1-1 | - | TRBV6-5 | CASSLRQTFNTEAFF | TGTGCCAGCAGCCTGAGACAGACATTCAACACTGAAGCTTTCTTT
TRBD2 | TRBJ2-1 | - | TRBV27 | CASGLVINEQFF | TGTGCCAGCGGACTAGTGATCAATGAGCAGTTCTTC
- | TRBJ2-7 | - | TRBV2 | CASSPGQGIGYEQYF | TGTGCCAGCAGCCCCGGTCAGGGAATTGGGTACGAGCAGTACTTC
TRBD2 | TRBJ2-7 | - | TRBV28 | CASSSPRTSFAYEQYF | TGTGCCAGCAGTTCCCCCAGGACTAGCTTCGCCTACGAGCAGTACTTC
TRBD1 | TRBJ1-4 | - | TRBV15 | CATSKSPTGVGEKLFF | TGTGCCACCAGTAAGAGTCCCACAGGGGTTGGAGAAAAACTGTTTTTT
- | TRBJ1-1 | - | TRBV6-1 | CASSEGIGVAGTEAFF | TGTGCCAGCAGTGAAGGTATTGGGGTCGCGGGCACTGAAGCTTTCTTT
TRBD1 | TRBJ2-1 | - | TRBV9 | CASSAGGEQFF | TGTGCCAGCAGCGCAGGGGGTGAGCAGTTCTTC
TRBD1 | TRBJ2-7 | - | TRBV5-5 | CASSRRDSSYEQYF | TGTGCCAGCAGCCGCCGGGACAGCTCCTACGAGCAGTACTTC
- | TRBJ1-1 | - | TRBV5-5 | CASNSGSANTEAFF | TGTGCCAGCAACTCAGGGTCGGCGAACACTGAAGCTTTCTTT
- | TRBJ2-7 | - | TRBV7-8 | CASSLGRDTREQYF | TGTGCCAGCAGCTTGGGGAGGGACACTCGGGAGCAGTACTTC
- | TRBJ2-1 | - | TRBV5-1 | CASSGGRSSYNEQFF | TGCGCCAGCAGCGGAGGAAGAAGCTCCTACAATGAGCAGTTCTTC
- | TRBJ2-7 | - | TRBV28 | CASSITGNVDEQYF | TGTGCCAGCAGTATCACAGGGAATGTGGACGAGCAGTACTTC
TRBD1 | TRBJ1-3 | - | TRBV7-9 | CASSLAAWDRGNTIYF | TGTGCCAGCAGTTTAGCGGCCTGGGACAGGGGAAACACCATATATTTT
- | TRBJ1-1 | - | TRBV19 | CASSGYQGKHTEAFF | TGTGCCAGTAGTGGGTATCAGGGGAAACACACTGAAGCTTTCTTT
TRBD1 | TRBJ2-5 | - | TRBV9 | CASSAGTGRMETQYF | TGTGCCAGCAGCGCCGGGACAGGGAGGATGGAGACCCAGTACTTC
- | TRBJ1-2 | - | TRBV5-1 | CASSLGGDGLYGYTF | TGCGCCAGCAGCTTGGGCGGTGACGGTCTCTATGGCTACACCTTC
TRBD1 | TRBJ1-1 | - | TRBV7-2 | CASSLWTGQKVNTEAFF | TGTGCCAGCAGCTTATGGACAGGCCAGAAAGTGAACACTGAAGCTTTCTTT
- | TRBJ1-5 | - | TRBV13 | CASSKRAVNQPQHF | TGTGCCAGCAGCAAGCGGGCTGTGAATCAGCCCCAGCATTTT
TRBD2 | TRBJ2-7 | - | TRBV10-1 | CASSGTSGSRYEQYF | TGCGCCAGCAGTGGGACTAGCGGGAGTCGGTACGAGCAGTACTTC
TRBD2 | TRBJ2-1 | once | TRBV4-1 | CASSQDTGTSDEQFF | TGCGCCAGCAGCCAAGATACCGGGACTAGCGATGAGCAGTTCTTC
- | TRBJ2-7 | - | TRBV6-5 | CASRRGPESTYEQYF | TGTGCCAGCAGGCGGGGACCAGAATCAACCTACGAGCAGTACTTC
- | TRBJ2-2 | few | TRBV7-9 | CASSAPGGGTGELFF | TGTGCCAGCAGCGCACCGGGGGGCGGCACCGGGGAGCTGTTTTTT
- | TRBJ2-7 | once | TRBV7-6 | CASSLASRDSHSYEQYF | TGTGCCAGCAGCTTAGCATCCCGGGACTCTCACTCCTACGAGCAGTACTTC
TRBD1 | TRBJ2-7 | once | TRBV6-5 | CASRGTGFYEQYF | TGTGCCAGCCGAGGGACAGGGTTCTACGAGCAGTACTTC
- | TRBJ2-7 | - | TRBV28 | CASSYLRWRQSDYEQYF | TGTGCCAGCAGTTATCTCCGTTGGCGACAAAGTGACTACGAGCAGTACTTC
- | TRBJ2-1 | - | TRBV19 | CASSPYESPHNEQFF | TGTGCCAGTAGTCCATACGAGAGCCCCCACAATGAGCAGTTCTTC
- | TRBJ1-2 | - | TRBV5-1 | CASSLDTNRGNYGYTF | TGCGCCAGCAGCTTGGACACTAACCGTGGGAACTATGGCTACACCTTC
- | TRBJ1-2 | once | TRBV13 | CASSRTGRGYYGYTF | TGTGCCAGCAGCCGGACGGGCAGGGGATACTATGGCTACACCTTC
- | TRBJ1-1 | - | TRBV5-1 | CASSLARAPGNTEAFF | TGCGCCAGCAGCTTGGCCAGGGCCCCCGGGAACACTGAAGCTTTCTTT
- | TRBJ2-1 | - | TRBV25-1 | CASSGPSGFYNEQFF | TGTGCCAGCAGTGGCCCATCAGGGTTTTACAATGAGCAGTTCTTC
TRBD1 | TRBJ1-3 | - | TRBV18 | CASSPRQGAGNTIYF | TGTGCCAGCTCACCACGGCAGGGGGCTGGAAACACCATATATTTT
TRBD2 | TRBJ2-7 | - | TRBV5-4 | CASSLSSGPYEQYF | TGTGCCAGCAGCTTGTCTAGCGGGCCCTACGAGCAGTACTTC
- | TRBJ1-1 | - | TRBV9 | CASSVVGSNTEAFF | TGTGCCAGCAGCGTAGTGGGCAGTAACACTGAAGCTTTCTTT
TRBD2 | TRBJ2-1 | - | TRBV28 | CAAGQLKREGRNEQFF | TGTGCGGCGGGACAACTAAAGCGGGAGGGTAGAAATGAGCAGTTCTTC
- | TRBJ2-4 | - | TRBV19 | CASSISTGLAKNIQYF | TGTGCCAGTAGTATTAGTACAGGGCTAGCCAAAAACATTCAGTACTTC
- | TRBJ2-2 | - | TRBV7-8 | CASSLSSPTGELFF | TGTGCCAGCAGCCTTAGCAGTCCTACCGGGGAGCTGTTTTTT
TRBD1 | TRBJ2-1 | - | TRBV5-6 | CASSPDRVREQFF | TGTGCCAGCAGCCCGGACAGGGTTAGGGAGCAGTTCTTC
- | TRBJ1-6 | once | TRBV5-4 | CASSPETGSPLHF | TGTGCCAGCAGCCCGGAAACGGGGTCACCCCTCCACTTT
- | TRBJ1-1 | once | TRBV28 | CASSLPTSLQGRYLGSTEAFF | TGTGCCAGCAGTTTACCCACCTCGCTTCAGGGGCGATACCTTGGTAGCACTGAAGCTTTCTTT
- | TRBJ1-6 | - | TRBV4-1 | CASSPVGGGSPLHF | TGCGCCAGCAGCCCCGTGGGGGGGGGTTCACCCCTCCACTTT
- | TRBJ2-2 | once | TRBV29-1 | CSVDNPGGRGGELFF | TGCAGCGTTGATAATCCTGGAGGCAGGGGCGGGGAGCTGTTTTTT
- | TRBJ2-2 | - | TRBV19 | CASSIERGNTGELFF | TGTGCCAGTAGTATTGAACGGGGGAACACCGGGGAGCTGTTTTTT
TRBD1 | TRBJ1-2 | - | TRBV6-7 | CASSYLGQGGGYTF | TGTGCCAGCAGTTACTTAGGACAGGGGGGAGGCTACACCTTC
TRBD1 | TRBJ1-1 | - | TRBV27 | CASSTGGTNTEAFF | TGTGCCAGCAGTACAGGGGGCACGAACACTGAAGCTTTCTTT
- | TRBJ2-1 | once | TRBV9 | CASSVVGGSYNEQFF | TGTGCCAGCAGCGTAGTAGGGGGCTCCTACAATGAGCAGTTCTTC
- | TRBJ2-7 | - | TRBV10-2 | CASSEFRVGEQYF | TGCGCCAGCAGTGAGTTCAGGGTGGGCGAGCAGTACTTC
- | TRBJ2-2 | once | TRBV15 | CATSRLGDSNTGELFF | TGTGCCACCAGCAGACTGGGGGACTCGAACACCGGGGAGCTGTTTTTT
- | TRBJ2-3 | - | TRBV9 | CASSVVAIPTSTDTQYF | TGTGCCAGCAGCGTAGTTGCGATCCCAACCTCCACAGATACGCAGTATTTT
- | TRBJ1-5 | - | TRBV2 | CASNPRQFYSNQPQHF | TGTGCCAGCAACCCGAGACAGTTCTATAGCAATCAGCCCCAGCATTTT